The T cell receptor (beta chain) under discussion was sequenced for a study of cytomegalovirus exposure and HLA in healthy donors. The study's findings and limits: Cytomegalovirus-associated TCR beta chains were listed, numbering more than 150.

This clone came up many times. Its antigen is unidentified. The CDR3 consists of 15 residues. Trimming stripped 4 bases from V and 3 bases from J, with 17 bases between. Germline assignment: CDR1 SGHNT and CDR2 YYREEE (reference sequence). Only in-frame clones appear in the TCRdb table, and some are missing; sequencing was by immunoSEQ multiplex PCR. The sample yields around 150,000 clones, roughly nine tenths seen once. This sequence originates from a woman aged 18-29 years in good health and CMV-seropositive. The chain joins TRBV5-4 to TRBJ2-7, with D possibly being TRBD2 (5 bases). Sequences were obtained from PBMCs. The CDR3 here is CASSPGTNGHYEQYF. In nucleotides, the CDR3 is TGTGCCAGCAGCCCGGGAACGAACGGCCACTACGAGCAGTACTTC. Variable domain in full (rest from reference TRBV5-4 and TRBJ2-7): ETGVTQSPTHLIKTRGQQVTLRCSSQSGHNTVSWYQQALGQGPQFIFQYYREEENGRGNFPPRFSGLQFPNYSSELNVNALELDDSALYLCASSPGTNGHYEQYFGPGTRLTVT.